This note documents a single T cell receptor beta chain sequence. The antigen is not known. This CDR3 is built from 16 residues. With 6 bases clipped from V and 0 bases from J, the junction kept 10 bases outside the gene matches. Germline-derived CDR1 and CDR2 are MDHEN and SYDVKM. This entry is derived from a study of T cells in Graves' hyperthyroidism and ophthalmopathy. Whole-study context: Peripheral blood was drawn at first diagnosis, prior to all treatment.

Study-wide findings and caveats: Most thyroid clonotypes that were expanded above 0.001 also turned up in blood. Patients with ophthalmopathy were separated from those with stable hyperthyroidism by a 13 V-J model.

From RNA transcripts, TCR beta CDR3 regions were amplified. First-round RT-PCR targeting the TCR CDR3 was performed with the HTBI primer set. MiXCR, run by TCRdb on the multiplex PCR reads, gives a single entry per CDR3 protein. This sample has roughly 510,000 distinct CDR3 sequences; 20% occur once, and the top ten carry approximately 26%. The sequenced material came from blood. The TCR comes from a man in his late teens or twenties with Graves' hyperthyroidism. V gene TRBV28 combines with J gene TRBJ2-7; 8 bases fit TRBD2. CDR3 in amino acids: CASSRPGGESSYEQYF. CDR3 nucleotides: TGTGCCAGCAGCCGTCCGGGAGGGGAAAGCTCCTACGAGCAGTACTTC.